These 23 T cell receptor beta chains were all obtained from the same sample, sequenced in a study of CD8 T cells in Susac syndrome. Random hexamers were used to reverse transcribe the RNA input (about 0.45 to 1 ug). TCRdb processed the immunoSEQ multiplex PCR reads anew with MiXCR; each CDR3 protein has one entry. The sample consists of 180,000 or so distinct CDR3 sequences, around 94% of them appearing once. Sequences were obtained from CD4+ T cells from PBMCs. The receptors stem from a human donor in good health.

This chain joins TRBV7-2 and TRBJ2-7; D gene unclear. Germline V gene data show CDR1 as SGHTA and CDR2 as FQGNSA. The CDR3 has 13 amino acids. The germline V and J ends were trimmed by 4 bases and 4 bases, with 11 bases remaining between them. CDR3 in amino acids: CASSYHSAYEQYF. CDR3 in DNA: TGTGCCAGCAGCTACCATTCGGCTTACGAGCAGTACTTC.

The CDR3 nucleotides read TGTGCCAGCAGTTTATTCGGACAGGGGGGTGATACGCAGTATTTT. Translating gives CASSLFGQGGDTQYF. The V and J genes are TRBV28 and TRBJ2-3, with 10 bases fitting TRBD1. Germline CDR1 MDHEN, CDR2 SYDVKM. The J segment lost 6 bases and the V segment lost 1 base, leaving 4 bases of the junction unmatched. CDR3 size: 15 residues. Full variable domain (remainder filled in from reference TRBV28 and TRBJ2-3): DVKVTQSSRYLVKRTGEKVFLECVQDMDHENMFWYRQDPGLGLRLIYFSYDVKMKEKGDIPEGYSVSREKKERFSLILESASTNQTSMYLCASSLFGQGGDTQYFGPGTRLTVL.

This chain connects TRBV14 to TRBJ2-7; a possible D gene is TRBD1 (5 bases). CDR3 length equals 11 residues. Trimming took 2 bases from V and 10 from J, leaving 9 bases between them. Per the germline V gene, CDR1 is SGHDN and CDR2 is FVKESK. CDR3 bases: TGTGCCAGCAGCCAAAGGACAATCCAGTACTTC. It is translated as CASSQRTIQYF. The full variable domain, in which reference TRBV14 and TRBJ2-7 provide the parts outside the CDR3, is EAGVTQFPSHSVIEKGQTVTLRCDPISGHDNLYWYRRVMGKEIKFLLHFVKESKQDESGMPNNRFLAERTGGTYSTLKVQPAELEDSGVYFCASSQRTIQYFGPGTRLTVT.

V and J are TRBV11-3 and TRBJ2-7, with D perhaps TRBD2 (6 bases). Germline assignment: CDR1 SGHNT and CDR2 YENEEA. V lost 5 bases and J 0 bases, leaving 11 bases between the germline ends. This CDR3 is built from 14 residues. DNA for the CDR3: TGTGCCAGCAGCCTTGGAGGGGACTCCTACGAGCAGTACTTC. Residues: CASSLGGDSYEQYF.

V gene TRBV20-1 combines with J gene TRBJ2-3, with D unclear. Trimming stripped 5 bases from V and 4 bases from J, with 16 bases between. The CDR3 totals 14 residues. Germline V gene sequence: CDR1 DFQATT, CDR2 SNEGSKA (reference sequence). The CDR3 nucleotides are TGCAGTGCTGGTCCCCGGGCATGGGCAGATACGCAGTATTTT. Residues: CSAGPRAWADTQYF.

The V and J genes are TRBV3-1 and TRBJ1-1; 10 bases fit TRBD1. CDR1 is LGHDT and CDR2 is YNNKEL in the germline V gene (reference sequence). Germline trimming cut 3 bases from V and 4 bases from J; bases unmatched to any gene: 17. The length of the CDR3 is 19 residues. The CDR3 sequence: CASSHARDRGIGLGTEAFF. CDR3 DNA sequence: TGTGCCAGCAGCCACGCCCGGGACAGGGGAATAGGTTTGGGCACTGAAGCTTTCTTT.

The chain is built from TRBV6-1 and TRBJ1-5, with TRBD1 as a possible D gene (5 bases). V dropped 4 bases and J dropped 5 bases, with 18 bases sitting between them. The CDR3 spans 16 residues. From germline, CDR1 is MNHNS and CDR2 SASEGT. CDR3 protein: CASSAYGGGDDQPQHF. In DNA, the CDR3 is TGTGCCAGCAGTGCCTATGGGGGGGGTGATGATCAGCCCCAGCATTTT.

V usage is TRBV11-1 and J usage is TRBJ1-1, with D unclear. Germline V gene sequence: CDR1 SGHAT, CDR2 FQDESV (reference sequence). CDR3 length: 12 residues. Trimming removed 1 base from V and 7 bases from J, with 7 bases in between. The CDR3 DNA follows: TGTGCCAGCAGCTTAGTGGGCTATGAAGCTTTCTTT. It encodes CASSLVGYEAFF.

Only one count was recorded for this clonotype. This chain's CDR3 is CASSQGRDRGLETQYF. CDR3 coding DNA: TGCGCCAGCAGTCAGGGGCGGGACAGGGGGTTGGAGACCCAGTACTTC. The chain recombines TRBV23-1 with TRBJ2-5; TRBD1 agrees at 11 bases. TRBV23-1 is noted as an ORF with a role that remains uncertain. This CDR3 spans 16 amino acids. Losses at the gene ends were 3 bases for V and 5 bases for J; bases not matched to a gene: 8.

This chain connects TRBV2 to TRBJ2-3; D is possibly TRBD1 or TRBD2 (5 bases each). There are 15 residues in the CDR3. Per the germline V gene, CDR1 is SNHLY and CDR2 is FYNNEI. V shed 2 bases and J shed 8 bases, with 17 bases lying between them. This CDR3 is CASSELPTAAGTQYF. CDR3 nucleotide sequence: TGTGCCAGCAGTGAACTACCGACAGCGGCGGGTACGCAGTATTTT.

The genes are TRBV30 and TRBJ1-1; no clear D. The CDR3 is made up of 13 amino acids. Per the germline V gene, CDR1 is GTSNPN and CDR2 is SVGIG (reference sequence). V shed 3 bases and J shed 2 bases, with 10 bases lying between them. The CDR3 DNA sequence: TGTGCCTGGAGATCAGAACGAAACACTGAAGCTTTCTTT. It encodes CAWRSERNTEAFF. Using reference TRBV30 and TRBJ1-1 for the parts outside the CDR3, the full variable domain is SQTIHQWPATLVQPVGSPLSLECTVEGTSNPNLYWYRQAAGRGLQLLFYSVGIGQISSEVPQNLSASRPQDRQFILSSKKLLLSDSGFYLCAWRSERNTEAFFGQGTRLTVV.

The chain has TRBV6-6 and TRBJ2-3, with D possibly being TRBD1 (5 bases). V was shortened by 6 bases and J by 0 bases, with 13 bases between the two germline ends. Germline-derived CDR1 and CDR2 are MNHNY and SVGAGI (reference sequence). The CDR3 has 15 residues. Here the CDR3 reads CASRPDRLSTDTQYF. In DNA form, the CDR3 reads TGTGCCAGCAGACCCGACAGATTAAGCACAGATACGCAGTATTTT.

The chain employs TRBV20-1 and TRBJ2-3; weak D call: TRBD1 (6 bases). CDR1 DFQATT and CDR2 SNEGSKA come from the germline V gene (reference sequence). The V gene lost 5 bases and the J gene lost 0 bases, with 12 bases spanning the gap. The CDR3 covers 14 residues. The CDR3, as DNA: TGCAGTGCTCCGAGTGGGACAAGCACAGATACGCAGTATTTT. Translation gives CSAPSGTSTDTQYF.

This sequence joins TRBV29-1 and TRBJ2-5; D is possibly TRBD1 or TRBD2 (5 bases each). The CDR3 loop spans 12 amino acids. CDR1 is SQVTM, CDR2 ANQGSEA, per germline. With 3 bases removed from V and 3 bases from J, the gap between germline ends came to 8 bases. This CDR3 reads CSVERGEETQYF. CDR3 sequence (DNA): TGCAGCGTTGAGCGAGGGGAAGAGACCCAGTACTTC.

The chain employs TRBV5-1 and TRBJ1-1; D is perhaps TRBD1 (6 bases). The CDR3 is 14 amino acids. The V end was cut by 3 bases, the J end by 1 base, with 10 bases between. In germline, CDR1 is SGHRS, CDR2 YFSETQ. CDR3 amino acids: CASSWRDKNTEAFF. The CDR3 DNA sequence: TGCGCCAGCAGCTGGAGGGACAAGAACACTGAAGCTTTCTTT.

This chain uses TRBV7-2 with TRBJ1-2, with 7 bases matching TRBD1. Looked up from germline, CDR1 is SGHTA and CDR2 is FQGNSA. Losses at the gene ends were 2 bases for V and 8 bases for J; bases not matched to a gene: 5. The CDR3 runs to 13 residues. As DNA, the CDR3 is TGTGCCAGCAGCTTAAAGGGACAGTGGGGCTACACCTTC. Translating it yields CASSLKGQWGYTF. Complete variable domain (other parts from reference TRBV7-2 and TRBJ1-2): GAGVSQSPSNKVTEKGKDVELRCDPISGHTALYWYRQSLGQGLEFLIYFQGNSAPDKSGLPSDRFSAERTGGSVSTLTIQRTQQEDSAVYLCASSLKGQWGYTFGSGTRLTVV.

This clonotype appeared once. The rearrangement uses TRBV24-1 and TRBJ2-3; 8 nucleotides agree with TRBD2. In germline, CDR1 is KGHDR, CDR2 SFDVKD. V lost 7 bases and J lost 6; bases outside the gene matches: 11. This CDR3 has 15 amino acids. Here the CDR3 reads CATSKSAGGMDTQYF. For the CDR3, the DNA is TGTGCCACCAGCAAGTCGGCGGGGGGAATGGATACGCAGTATTTT.

V usage is TRBV20-1 and J usage is TRBJ1-5; D is perhaps TRBD1 (6 bases). V was clipped by 3 bases and J by 6 bases, with 12 bases between them. The CDR3 consists of 13 residues. Germline loops: CDR1 DFQATT, CDR2 SNEGSKA (reference sequence). In nucleotides, the CDR3 is TGCAGTGCTAGTCCGGGGGCAGGTCAGCCCCAGCATTTT. Protein sequence: CSASPGAGQPQHF.

The chain links TRBV6-2 or TRBV6-3 to TRBJ2-1, with unresolved D. Germline assignment: CDR1 MNHEY and CDR2 SVGEGT. The germline V and J ends were trimmed by 5 bases and 14 bases, with 19 bases remaining between them. The CDR3 has 13 amino acids. The CDR3 reads CASSPRTDLEKFF. The CDR3, as DNA: TGTGCCAGCAGTCCACGGACGGACCTCGAGAAGTTCTTC.

This rearrangement joins TRBV19 to TRBJ1-6; TRBD1 is a possible D gene (6 bases). V lost 1 base and J lost 0, with 10 bases in between. Per the germline V gene, CDR1 is LNHDA and CDR2 is SQIVND (reference sequence). The CDR3 loop spans 17 amino acids. As DNA, the CDR3 is TGTGCCAGTAGTATAGCCGGGACAAGCTCCTATAATTCACCCCTCCACTTT. It is translated as CASSIAGTSSYNSPLHF.

The V gene is TRBV24-1, the J gene TRBJ2-1; D is unresolved. V shed 2 bases and J shed 6 bases, with 4 bases lying between them. Germline lookup yields CDR1 KGHDR and CDR2 SFDVKD. The CDR3 is 12 amino acids. The CDR3 DNA is TGTGCCACCAGTGATTCCCGCAATGAGCAGTTCTTC. This gives the protein CATSDSRNEQFF.

The rearrangement links TRBV18 to TRBJ2-7, with 7 bases that match TRBD2. This CDR3 comprises 15 residues. J lost 3 bases, V lost 6 bases, and 11 bases had no gene match. CDR1 is KGHSH and CDR2 is LQKENI in the germline V gene. This CDR3 is CASSLNGGNSYEQYF. The CDR3, as DNA: TGTGCCAGCTCGCTCAACGGGGGGAACAGCTACGAGCAGTACTTC.

This chain links TRBV20-1 with TRBJ2-7, with 8 positions matching TRBD1. With V trimmed by 0 bases and J by 5 bases, 6 bases remained unmatched. Germline CDR1 reads DFQATT; CDR2 reads SNEGSKA (reference sequence). The CDR3 has 14 residues. CDR3 sequence (DNA): TGCAGTGCTAGAGATCCAGGACAGGGAGACGAGCAGTACTTC. Amino acid sequence: CSARDPGQGDEQYF.